This T cell receptor (beta chain) was recorded in a study of cytomegalovirus exposure and HLA in healthy donors. Study outcomes and limitations: Altogether, 170 or so TCR beta chains were recorded as cytomegalovirus-associated. Reports state that TCR beta sequences accurately predicted most subjects' HLA-A and HLA-B alleles.

The CDR3 is made up of 16 amino acids. The V segment lost 0 bases and the J segment 0 bases; nucleotides outside the gene matches: 2. The germline gives CDR1 MGHRA, CDR2 YSYEKL. At sampling all donors were nominally healthy, likely with unrecorded immune exposures. It was with 60 Vbeta and 13 Jbeta primers that the PCR ran. Some clones are missing from TCRdb's copy, which holds only in-frame ones; the method was immunoSEQ multiplex PCR. This table has about 210,000 clones, around 83% appearing once. For this clone: What it recognizes is unknown.

This TCR came from a girl between 2 and 10 years old in good health and CMV-seronegative. The source material was PBMCs. The chain links TRBV4-1 to TRBJ2-7; 10 bases line up with TRBD2. CDR3 sequence: CASSQDTSGTSYEQYF. The DNA for the CDR3 is TGCGCCAGCAGCCAAGATACTAGCGGGACCTCCTACGAGCAGTACTTC.